This T cell receptor (beta chain) was profiled in a study of blood T cell repertoires in COVID-19. At the level of the study: T cells, B-cell-depleted T cells, or PBMCs provided the cDNA or gDNA that served as material.

Recovered Cohort 3 donors showed two negative PCRs, clearance, or symptom resolution. In the authors' workflow: Reference gene primer amplification gave nucleated cell count estimates. Repertoires were generated with immunoSEQ multiplex PCR, while TCRdb's copy carries only in-frame clones and drops some. V, J and clone size are those of that table, while D and trimming were read from the DNA. The data show 300,000 or so clones, more than 85% seen once. Trimming took 0 bases from V and 4 from J; bases not matched to a gene: 4. There are 19 residues in the CDR3. The germline gives CDR1 SGHTS, CDR2 YDEGEE.

This receptor was identified in a woman younger than 45 who had recovered from COVID-19. The V gene is TRBV5-8, the J gene TRBJ2-6; the match to TRBD2 covers 16 bases. Sequencing was done on a sample of PBMCs or T cells enriched from blood (not recorded which). This CDR3 reads CASSLVGLAGGLGANVLTF. CDR3 bases: TGTGCCAGCAGCTTGGTGGGACTAGCGGGGGGGCTCGGGGCCAACGTCCTGACTTTC.